By share, the clone carrying this T cell receptor (beta chain) counts as medium-sized (0.01 to 0.1%). Its matching antigen is unknown. This entry is derived from a study of CD8 T cells in ankylosing spondylitis. This CDR3 spans 11 amino acids. V lost 9 bases to trimming and J lost 5 bases, with 9 bases between them. Germline V gene data show CDR1 as SGHRS and CDR2 as YFSETQ. The study, taken as a whole, reports: Some of these motif variants have turned up before, in reports on reactive arthritis synovial fluid and blood.

Using quantitative 5'-RACE with molecular barcodes, the authors made TCR beta libraries. One entry per CDR3 protein results from TCRdb running MiXCR on the 5' RACE reads. The table shows about 100,000 distinct CDR3 sequences, with 7.5% to 9% occurring only once. This chain links TRBV5-1 with TRBJ2-1; D unclear. The receptor was isolated from a male donor with ankylosing spondylitis or in good health (not recorded which). The sequenced sample consisted of blood, either unsorted or a sorted T cell fraction (not recorded which). The CDR3 sequence is CATLYNNEQFF. CDR3 nucleotides: TGCGCCACCCTCTACAACAATGAGCAGTTCTTC. The full variable domain, with the rest looked up from reference TRBV5-1 and TRBJ2-1, is KAGVTQTPRYLIKTRGQQVTLSCSPISGHRSVSWYQQTPGQGLQFLFEYFSETQRNKGNFPGRFSGRQFSNSRSEMNVSTLELGDSALYLCATLYNNEQFFGPGTRLTVL.